The present TCR beta chain was sequenced within a study of T-cell memory formation after mild COVID-19. On the study more broadly: There were largely donor-specific TCR clusters. Study findings and constraints: From day 15 to 85, contracting clones were balanced between CD4 and CD8, whereas later expanders leaned toward CD4+. Contracting CD4+ clones sat mainly in CM and EM; CD8+ in EMRA.

Germline V gene data show CDR1 as DFQATT and CDR2 as SNEGSKA (reference sequence). V lost 4 bases and J lost 1; bases outside the gene matches: 13. This CDR3 has 17 amino acids. As for this clonotype: What it binds is unknown.

It was 5'RACE with constant-segment primers that produced the TCR alpha and TCR beta cDNA libraries, which carried sample barcodes and UMIs. TCRdb re-derived calls from the 5' RACE reads in MiXCR, one entry per CDR3 protein. The repertoire consists of about 620,000 distinct CDR3 sequences, with roughly 18% occurring once and the leading ten covering 12%. The chain carries TRBV20-1 and TRBJ1-3; 7 bases are a match to TRBD1. The receptor was derived from an adult woman who had mild COVID-19 (a few samples of this study predate the infection). Cell type and time point are not known. Sequencing input: PBMCs or a T cell subset sorted from them (not recorded which). CDR3 in DNA: TGCAGTGCTAACACTGCCGGGACAGCCTCTTCTGGAAACACCATATATTTT. This translates into CSANTAGTASSGNTIYF.